This passage covers 5 T cell receptor beta chains from one sample sequenced in a study of siplizumab effects on memory and regulatory T cells. Sequencing was performed with immunoSEQ multiplex PCR; in TCRdb, only in-frame clones are kept and a portion is missing. The sample consists of about 100,000 clones, approximately 94% of them appearing once. The sample consisted of Tregs sorted from blood. The receptor source for this set is a human donor in good health.

This clone appeared a few times. The chain couples TRBV10-3 to TRBJ2-7, with 8 bases identical to TRBD1. The V and J ends lost 8 bases and 3 bases, in that order; junction bases with no gene match: 3. The CDR3 has 12 residues. Per germline, CDR1 ENHRY and CDR2 SYGVKD. The CDR3 sequence is CAIGQGLYEQYF. CDR3 sequence (DNA): TGTGCCATCGGACAGGGCCTCTACGAGCAGTACTTC.

The chain employs TRBV11-2 and TRBJ2-1, with 7 bases matching TRBD2. The V gene end was trimmed by 5 bases and the J gene end by 7 bases; junction bases not matched to a gene: 11. Germline CDR1 and CDR2: SGHAT and FQNNGV. The CDR3 loop spans 15 amino acids. The CDR3 loop is CASSPPAGVPNEQFF. The CDR3 DNA sequence: TGTGCCAGCAGCCCACCCGCGGGAGTCCCTAATGAGCAGTTCTTC.

The chain has TRBV6-5 and TRBJ2-1; TRBD1 is a possible D gene (5 bases). Germline loops: CDR1 MNHEY, CDR2 SVGAGI. This CDR3 has 14 residues. Trimming cost V 5 bases and J 3 bases, with 11 bases left between them. CDR3 sequence reads: CASSKRTGYNEQFF. The CDR3 DNA sequence: TGTGCCAGCAGTAAGCGAACAGGCTACAATGAGCAGTTCTTC.

V usage is TRBV30 and J usage is TRBJ1-2; 7 positions agree with TRBD1. The CDR3 contains 15 residues. Germline V gene data show CDR1 as GTSNPN and CDR2 as SVGIG (reference sequence). V gave up 1 base and J gave up 4 bases; unmatched junction bases: 9. The CDR3 sequence: CAWSDPQGGIYGYTF. CDR3 DNA sequence: TGTGCCTGGAGTGACCCCCAAGGGGGCATCTATGGCTACACCTTC.

V is TRBV27 and J is TRBJ2-3; 7 positions match TRBD1. This CDR3 is 14 amino acids long. Looked up from germline, CDR1 is MNHEY and CDR2 is SMNVEV (reference sequence). The J segment lost 0 bases and the V segment lost 8 bases, leaving 5 bases of the junction unmatched. The CDR3 DNA follows: TGTGCCAGCGGTAGGGGGCCTAGCACAGATACGCAGTATTTT. Translated, it gives CASGRGPSTDTQYF.